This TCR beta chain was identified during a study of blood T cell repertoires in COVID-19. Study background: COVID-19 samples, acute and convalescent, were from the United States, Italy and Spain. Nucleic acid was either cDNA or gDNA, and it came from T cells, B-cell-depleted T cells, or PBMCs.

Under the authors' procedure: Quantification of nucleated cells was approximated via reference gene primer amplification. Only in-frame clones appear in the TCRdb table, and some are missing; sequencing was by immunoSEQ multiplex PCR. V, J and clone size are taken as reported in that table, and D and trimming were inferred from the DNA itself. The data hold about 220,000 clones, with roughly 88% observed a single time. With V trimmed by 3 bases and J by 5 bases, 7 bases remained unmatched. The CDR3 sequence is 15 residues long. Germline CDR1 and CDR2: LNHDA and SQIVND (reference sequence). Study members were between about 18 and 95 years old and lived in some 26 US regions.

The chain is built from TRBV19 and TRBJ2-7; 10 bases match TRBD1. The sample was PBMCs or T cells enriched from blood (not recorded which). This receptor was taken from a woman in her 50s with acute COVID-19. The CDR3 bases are TGTGCCAGTAGTATTAGGGGACAGGGGTCCCACGAGCAGTACTTC. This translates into CASSIRGQGSHEQYF.